The 25 T cell receptor beta chains listed next were all sequenced from one sample in a study of OX40 agonist ivuxolimab in advanced cancers. The protocol was immunoSEQ multiplex PCR, while the TCRdb copy is restricted to in-frame clones and leaves out a portion. Of approximately 78,000 clones listed, 86% were seen once; the top ten hold 6.5% to 7.5%. Material: CD4+ or CD8+ T cells sorted from blood, obtained in a trial of the OX40 agonist ivuxolimab. The source of these receptors is an adult with an advanced solid tumor such as melanoma, head and neck, liver or kidney cancer.

The V gene is TRBV11-2, the J gene TRBJ2-1, with 7 bases matching TRBD2. Germline-derived CDR1 and CDR2 are SGHAT and FQNNGV. The CDR3 consists of 15 residues. V lost 4 bases to trimming and J lost 0 bases; unmatched junction nucleotides: 3. The CDR3 region is CASSSQRGSYNEQFF. DNA of the CDR3: TGTGCCAGCAGCTCCCAGCGGGGCTCCTACAATGAGCAGTTCTTC.

This clone has only a few counts. The CDR3 reads CASSLEDIGRVGYNEQFF. CDR3 nucleotides: TGTGCCAGCAGCTTAGAGGATATTGGCAGGGTGGGGTACAATGAGCAGTTCTTC. The genes are TRBV11-3 and TRBJ2-1; D might be TRBD1 (5 bases). The CDR3 covers 18 residues. Germline assignment: CDR1 SGHNT and CDR2 YENEEA. V was shortened by 0 bases and J by 4 bases, with 19 bases between the two germline ends.

The chain uses TRBV6-6 and TRBJ2-5; D might be TRBD2 (6 bases). CDR1 is MNHNY and CDR2 is SVGAGI in the germline V gene (reference sequence). CDR3 length: 14 residues. The germline V and J ends were trimmed by 2 bases and 1 base, with 8 bases remaining between them. The CDR3 region is CASSYGGIQETQYF. DNA for the CDR3: TGTGCCAGCAGTTACGGGGGGATCCAAGAGACCCAGTACTTC.

The J gene is TRBJ1-6, the V gene TRBV6-5, with TRBD1 matching over 8 bases. V lost 6 bases to trimming and J lost 12 bases; unmatched junction nucleotides: 7. This CDR3 has 13 residues. CDR1 is MNHEY, CDR2 SVGAGI, per germline. CDR3 in amino acids: CASSRDRGVPLHF. DNA for the CDR3: TGTGCCAGCAGCCGCGACAGGGGAGTACCCCTCCACTTT.

This clone was seen more than once but under ten times. The J gene is TRBJ2-5, the V gene TRBV2; D call uncertain. In germline, CDR1 is SNHLY, CDR2 FYNNEI. V was trimmed by 7 bases and J by 5 bases, leaving 11 bases between them. The CDR3 is 12 residues long. The CDR3 DNA sequence: TGTGCCAGCAAGGCTCCAATGGAGACCCAGTACTTC. It codes for CASKAPMETQYF.

The chain links TRBV10-3 to TRBJ1-2, with D perhaps TRBD1 (5 bases). V shed 11 bases and J shed 3 bases, with 10 bases lying between them. CDR3 length equals 11 residues. CDR1 is ENHRY, CDR2 SYGVKD, per germline. The CDR3 protein is CASGRDYGYTF. CDR3 coding DNA: TGTGCCTCGGGCAGGGACTATGGCTACACCTTC.

V is TRBV21-1 and J is TRBJ2-3. TRBV21-1 is designated a pseudogene. This CDR3 is 12 amino acids long. The CDR3 nucleotides are TGTGCCAGCAGCCCCTCTGGGGATACGCAGTATTTT. Translating it yields CASSPSGDTQYF.

In its sample, this clone was seen once. The V call is TRBV5-4, the J call TRBJ2-1; 7 bases agree with TRBD1. CDR1 and CDR2 (germline): SGHNT, YYREEE (reference sequence). The CDR3 consists of 14 residues. J gave up 8 bases and V 5 bases, and 10 bases lay outside the gene matches. This CDR3 is CASRKGQVMDEQFF. CDR3 nucleotide sequence: TGTGCCAGCAGAAAAGGACAGGTGATGGATGAGCAGTTCTTC.

This chain joins TRBV14 and TRBJ2-2; D unresolved. Trimming left V 3 bases short and J 0 bases short, with 8 bases between. Germline V lookup: CDR1 SGHDN, CDR2 FVKESK. The CDR3 is made up of 15 amino acids. CDR3 sequence reads: CASSQSIANTGELFF. In nucleotides, the CDR3 is TGTGCCAGCAGCCAGTCAATCGCGAACACCGGGGAGCTGTTTTTT.

In its sample, this clone was seen once. The rearrangement joins TRBV6-5 to TRBJ1-2; D possibly corresponds to TRBD1 (6 bases). Looked up from germline, CDR1 is MNHEY and CDR2 is SVGAGI. The CDR3 is made up of 14 amino acids. Trimming left V 6 bases short and J 0 bases short, with 11 bases between. The DNA for the CDR3 is TGTGCCAGCAGACGGACAGCCTCTAACTATGGCTACACCTTC. This translates into CASRRTASNYGYTF.

This clone was observed a few times. The V gene is TRBV29-1, the J gene TRBJ1-5, with no clear D. This CDR3 has 12 amino acids. V was shortened by 5 bases and J by 4 bases, with 9 bases between the two germline ends. Germline V CDR1 and CDR2: SQVTM, ANQGSEA. The CDR3 loop is CSVQAANQPQHF. The DNA for the CDR3 is TGCAGCGTTCAGGCAGCGAATCAGCCCCAGCATTTT.

The gene calls are TRBV4-1 and TRBJ2-3; D is ambiguous. Trimming left V 0 bases short and J 0 bases short, with 10 bases between. The CDR3 runs 16 residues. The germline CDR1 and CDR2 sequences are MGHRA and YSYEKL. For the CDR3, the DNA is TGCGCCAGCAGCCAAGAATTCGGATCAAGCACAGATACGCAGTATTTT. This translates into CASSQEFGSSTDTQYF.

Only a few counts were recorded for this clone. The chain couples TRBV30 to TRBJ1-1; unclear D gene. Germline V gene data show CDR1 as GTSNPN and CDR2 as SVGIG (reference sequence). The CDR3 sequence is 14 residues long. Trimming removed 3 bases at V and 6 bases at J, with 17 bases between. CDR3 bases: TGTGCCTGGAGGTCCGTCGTGCCCACCTCTGAAGCTTTCTTT. It translates to CAWRSVVPTSEAFF.

The chain has TRBV29-1 and TRBJ2-1, with 12 bases that match TRBD2. With V trimmed by 3 bases and J by 3 bases, 6 bases remained unmatched. CDR1 is SQVTM and CDR2 is ANQGSEA in the germline V gene. CDR3 length: 16 amino acids. This CDR3 is CSVDGETSGSYNEQFF. DNA of the CDR3: TGCAGCGTTGATGGTGAGACTAGCGGGAGCTACAATGAGCAGTTCTTC.

The table lists this clone with a count of one. The chain combines TRBV18 with TRBJ2-3, with D possibly TRBD1 on 5 matching bases. Germline CDR1 reads KGHSH; CDR2 reads LQKENI. The CDR3 runs to 14 residues. V lost 4 bases, J lost 6 bases, and 14 bases lay in between. CDR3 sequence (DNA): TGTGCCAGCTCACGCTCCAGGGTGGAGGATACGCAGTATTTT. Residues: CASSRSRVEDTQYF.

The chain is built from TRBV10-3 and TRBJ2-7; possibly TRBD1 for D (6 bases). In germline, CDR1 is ENHRY, CDR2 SYGVKD. V was trimmed by 3 bases and J by 0 bases, leaving 12 bases between them. The CDR3 runs to 15 residues. This CDR3 reads CAISDPGHFSYEQYF. CDR3 nucleotides: TGTGCCATCAGTGATCCGGGACACTTCTCCTACGAGCAGTACTTC.

V usage is TRBV6-5 and J usage is TRBJ1-5; maybe TRBD1 (5 bases). Germline V CDR1 and CDR2: MNHEY, SVGAGI. The CDR3 spans 14 residues. The ends were cut back, 4 bases at V and 3 bases at J, with 10 bases in the middle. This CDR3 is CASSSTGLNQPQHF. DNA for the CDR3: TGTGCCAGCAGTTCTACAGGTCTCAATCAGCCCCAGCATTTT.

The chain couples TRBV11-3 to TRBJ1-1; D gene ambiguous. Trimming shortened V by 0 bases and J by 7 bases, and 9 bases separated the two germline ends. The germline V gene has CDR1 SGHNT and CDR2 YENEEA. The CDR3 consists of 13 residues. The CDR3 here is CASSLETRGEAFF. For the CDR3, the DNA is TGTGCCAGCAGCTTAGAAACCAGAGGTGAAGCTTTCTTT.

The rearrangement joins TRBV5-1 to TRBJ2-5; D is possibly TRBD2 (6 bases). Germline CDR1 reads SGHRS; CDR2 reads YFSETQ. CDR3 size: 14 residues. V gave up 2 bases and J gave up 5 bases, with 13 bases separating them. The DNA for the CDR3 is TGCGCCAGCAGCTTTGGCTCTGGGGGGGAGACCCAGTACTTC. As protein: CASSFGSGGETQYF.

This chain connects TRBV15 to TRBJ2-7; TRBD2 aligns across 13 bases. V gave up 3 bases and J gave up 4 bases; unmatched junction bases: 0. The CDR3 sequence is 14 residues long. Germline V gives CDR1 LNHNV, CDR2 YYDKDF (reference sequence). CDR3 nucleotides: TGTGCCACCAGCAGGGGACTAGCGGGATACGAGCAGTACTTC. It codes for CATSRGLAGYEQYF.

The CDR3 bases are TGTGCCAGCAGCCGTGTCGTTAGCACAGATACGCAGTATTTT. This sequence encodes CASSRVVSTDTQYF. V usage is TRBV7-2 and J usage is TRBJ2-3; D unresolved. With 5 bases removed from V and 0 bases from J, the gap between germline ends came to 9 bases. Germline values: CDR1 SGHTA, CDR2 FQGNSA. This CDR3 spans 14 amino acids.

V is TRBV6-6 and J is TRBJ1-2, with 7 bases identical to TRBD1. Trimming took 5 bases from V and 3 from J; bases not matched to a gene: 9. This CDR3 is 15 amino acids long. Germline CDR1 and CDR2: MNHNY and SVGAGI (reference sequence). CDR3 nucleotides: TGTGCCAGCAGTCGACAGGGCTCCAGGGACTATGGCTACACCTTC. Its protein product is CASSRQGSRDYGYTF.

The rearrangement links TRBV7-8 to TRBJ1-5; D is perhaps TRBD1 (6 bases). From germline, CDR1 is SGHVS and CDR2 FQNEAQ. V lost 5 bases to trimming and J lost 4 bases, with 12 bases between them. The CDR3 is 14 residues long. Here the CDR3 DNA reads TGTGCCAGCAGCCCAGGGGCGGGAAATCAGCCCCAGCATTTT. As protein: CASSPGAGNQPQHF. The full variable domain, completed using reference TRBV7-8 and TRBJ1-5, is GAGVSQSPRYKVAKRGQDVALRCDPISGHVSLFWYQQALGQGPEFLTYFQNEAQLDKSGLPSDRFFAERPEGSVSTLKIQRTQQEDSAVYLCASSPGAGNQPQHFGDGTRLSIL.

The gene calls are TRBV6-1 and TRBJ2-2, with 8 bases lining up with TRBD2. CDR3 length equals 17 residues. Germline V gene data show CDR1 as MNHNS and CDR2 as SASEGT. The V gene end was trimmed by 2 bases and the J gene end by 0 bases; junction bases not matched to a gene: 5. CDR3 nucleotide sequence: TGTGCCAGCAGTGAACAGAGACTAGCGTCGAACACCGGGGAGCTGTTTTTT. As protein: CASSEQRLASNTGELFF.

The gene calls are TRBV30 and TRBJ2-1; 7 bases are a match to TRBD2. The germline V gene encodes CDR1 GTSNPN and CDR2 SVGIG (reference sequence). CDR3 length: 13 amino acids. Trimming removed 1 base from V and 6 bases from J; junction bases left unmatched: 3. Here the CDR3 reads CAWSGLARNEQFF. CDR3 nucleotides: TGTGCCTGGAGTGGACTAGCACGCAATGAGCAGTTCTTC.